This T cell receptor beta chain was sequenced for a study of identical twins. Each cDNA held unique molecular identifiers, and template switching gave it a universal primer site. TCRdb analysed the 5' RACE reads with MiXCR anew, one entry per CDR3 protein. Among some 500,000 distinct CDR3 sequences listed, around 20% were seen once. The sample holds a few counts of this clonotype. Its antigen is not known. Study-level findings and limits: The abundant beta clonotypes from cord blood had fewer insertions, and memory repertoires had none of this.

Trimming took 0 bases from V and 3 from J, leaving 22 bases between them. Germline assignment: CDR1 MNHEY and CDR2 SVGAGI. The CDR3 spans 19 residues. This sample also belongs to another study, concerning T cells expressing NK-cell markers.

Sample: CD4+ T cells sorted from blood. This sequence originates from a woman under 30 in good health. V is TRBV6-5 and J is TRBJ2-3; possibly TRBD1 or TRBD2 for D (5 bases each). Here the CDR3 DNA reads TGTGCCAGCAGTTACTCGGCGGGCTACGGGACCGACCGTACAGATACGCAGTATTTT. It translates to CASSYSAGYGTDRTDTQYF.